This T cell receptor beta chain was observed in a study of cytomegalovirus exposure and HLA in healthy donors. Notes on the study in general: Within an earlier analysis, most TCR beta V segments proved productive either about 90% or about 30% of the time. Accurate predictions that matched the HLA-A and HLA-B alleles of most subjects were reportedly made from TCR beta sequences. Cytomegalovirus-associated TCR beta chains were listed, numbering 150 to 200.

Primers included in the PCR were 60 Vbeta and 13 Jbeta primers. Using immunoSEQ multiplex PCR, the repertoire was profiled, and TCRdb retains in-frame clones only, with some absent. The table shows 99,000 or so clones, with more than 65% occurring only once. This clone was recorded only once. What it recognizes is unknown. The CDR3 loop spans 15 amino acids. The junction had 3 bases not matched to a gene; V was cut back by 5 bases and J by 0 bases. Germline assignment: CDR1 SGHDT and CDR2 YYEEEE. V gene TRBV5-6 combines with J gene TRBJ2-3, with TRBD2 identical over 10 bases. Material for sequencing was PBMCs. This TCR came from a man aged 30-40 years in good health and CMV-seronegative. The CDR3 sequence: CASSWTSGSTDTQYF. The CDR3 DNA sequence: TGTGCCAGCAGTTGGACTAGCGGTAGCACAGATACGCAGTATTTT.